This TCR beta chain came from a study of T cells in localized non-small cell lung cancer. The study, taken as a whole, reports: Heterogeneity stays possible, as sequencing covered only one tumor region. Uninvolved adjacent lung showed peak T cell clonality, exceeding tumor. Out of the top 100 tumor clones, a median about 58 were seen in adjacent lung.

The repertoire was sequenced with immunoSEQ multiplex PCR; TCRdb's copy has only in-frame clones and lacks some. The sample lists about 35,000 clones, less than 95% occurring once. V shed 5 bases, J shed 4 bases, and the junction held 8 bases outside the gene matches. The CDR3 consists of 14 residues. The V gene's germline CDR1 is LNHDA and CDR2 SQIVND (reference sequence). Points on this clone: Its specificity is unknown.

This chain joins TRBV19 and TRBJ2-7; 7 nucleotides agree with TRBD2. This sequence was found in a female donor of 60 years or more with stage II lung adenocarcinoma. Sequencing was performed on peripheral blood mononuclear cells, taken before any cancer treatment. CDR3 protein: CASSDPGGFYEQYF. The CDR3 DNA is TGTGCCAGTAGTGACCCGGGAGGATTTTACGAGCAGTACTTC.